These 32 T cell receptor beta chains came from one sample sequenced in a study of T cell changes during pregnancy in multiple sclerosis. Profiled with immunoSEQ multiplex PCR; TCRdb holds only in-frame clones, not every one. The table shows about 50,000 clones, with over 80% occurring only once. The sequencing here drew on CD4+ T cells from peripheral blood mononuclear cells, taken in the third trimester of pregnancy. These receptors originate from a female donor with multiple sclerosis, enrolled in a pregnancy study.

The chain uses TRBV25-1 and TRBJ1-6; TRBD1 matches at 9 bases. The CDR3 consists of 16 residues. V shed 2 bases and J 8 bases; nucleotides not matched to a gene: 7. Germline CDR1 and CDR2: MGHDK and SYGVNS. In nucleotides, the CDR3 is TGTGCCAGCAGTGAAATTGGGACAGGGTACGATTCACCCCTCCACTTT. It encodes CASSEIGTGYDSPLHF.

V usage is TRBV4-3 and J usage is TRBJ1-2, with 9 bases matching TRBD1. V shed 4 bases, J shed 2 bases, and the junction held 2 bases outside the gene matches. The CDR3 is 14 amino acids. Germline assignment: CDR1 LGHNA and CDR2 YSLEER. DNA for the CDR3: TGCGCCAGCAGCCGGACAGGGGTGAACTATGGCTACACCTTC. Translated: CASSRTGVNYGYTF.

V gene TRBV5-4 combines with J gene TRBJ1-3; the D gene is possibly TRBD1 (6 bases). CDR1 and CDR2 (germline): SGHNT, YYREEE (reference sequence). V was trimmed by 0 bases and J by 0 bases, leaving 13 bases between them. The CDR3 is 17 residues long. CDR3 amino acids: CASSLARGATSGNTIYF. The CDR3 DNA reads as TGTGCCAGCAGCTTGGCCCGGGGGGCGACCTCTGGAAACACCATATATTTT. Full variable domain (remainder filled in from reference TRBV5-4 and TRBJ1-3): ETGVTQSPTHLIKTRGQQVTLRCSSQSGHNTVSWYQQALGQGPQFIFQYYREEENGRGNFPPRFSGLQFPNYSSELNVNALELDDSALYLCASSLARGATSGNTIYFGEGSWLTVV.

The V and J genes are TRBV20-1 and TRBJ2-3; TRBD2 agrees at 7 bases. The CDR3 has 11 amino acids. Germline assignment: CDR1 DFQATT and CDR2 SNEGSKA (reference sequence). V shed 5 bases and J 5 bases; nucleotides not matched to a gene: 1. The CDR3: CSARGEDTQYF. CDR3 nucleotides: TGCAGTGCTCGGGGGGAAGATACGCAGTATTTT.

This chain links TRBV7-2 with TRBJ1-5, with 9 bases fitting TRBD1. The V and J ends lost 2 bases and 6 bases, in that order; junction bases with no gene match: 5. Germline CDR1 SGHTA, CDR2 FQGNSA. This CDR3 is 15 amino acids long. In DNA, the CDR3 is TGTGCCAGCAGCTTATCGGGACAGGGAGGTCAGCCCCAGCATTTT. Protein product: CASSLSGQGGQPQHF.

This clone is labeled medium-sized. The CDR3 sequence: CASSRSGQGSGNTIYF. The CDR3 nucleotides read TGCGCCAGCAGCCGTTCGGGACAGGGGTCTGGAAACACCATATATTTT. The chain joins TRBV4-1 to TRBJ1-3, with 10 bases fitting TRBD1. Germline V gene lookup returns CDR1 MGHRA and CDR2 YSYEKL. The CDR3 has 16 amino acids. Trimming took 4 bases from V and 1 from J; bases not matched to a gene: 4.

This chain links TRBV1 with TRBJ2-3; no DNA check was done on the table's D call, TRBD2. TRBV1 is tagged as a pseudogene. The CDR3 is made up of 16 amino acids. The CDR3 bases are TGCACCAGCAGCCAAGGGCTAGCGGGCTCCACAGATACGCAGTATTTT. Translation: CTSSQGLAGSTDTQYF.

The chain recombines TRBV5-4 with TRBJ1-2; TRBD1 matches at 9 bases. The CDR3 consists of 14 residues. Per germline, CDR1 SGHNT and CDR2 YYREEE (reference sequence). With 1 base clipped from V and 8 bases from J, the junction kept 6 bases outside the gene matches. For the CDR3, the DNA is TGTGCCAGCAGCTTGACAGGGGGCAGATGGGGCTACACCTTC. This codes for CASSLTGGRWGYTF.

The chain combines TRBV30 with TRBJ1-6, with a possible D match to TRBD1 (6 bases). The CDR3 covers 13 residues. Trimming took off 1 base at V and 7 bases at J, with 8 bases between the two ends. CDR1 and CDR2 (germline): GTSNPN, SVGIG (reference sequence). The CDR3 nucleotides are TGTGCCTGGAGTGGAGGGGGAAATTCACCCCTCCACTTT. Amino acid sequence: CAWSGGGNSPLHF.

This clone was seen only once. The genes are TRBV19 and TRBJ2-1; 8 bases agree with TRBD1. Germline CDR1 is LNHDA and CDR2 is SQIVND (reference sequence). This CDR3 comprises 14 residues. V lost 7 bases, J lost 7 bases, and 9 bases stayed unmatched. The CDR3: CASTTLDRANEQFF. In DNA form, the CDR3 reads TGTGCCAGTACGACACTGGACAGGGCGAATGAGCAGTTCTTC.

This clone was seen once. V gene TRBV29-1 combines with J gene TRBJ1-2, with 7 bases fitting TRBD1. Germline loops: CDR1 SQVTM, CDR2 ANQGSEA. The CDR3 loop spans 13 amino acids. Losses at the gene ends were 7 bases for V and 2 bases for J; bases not matched to a gene: 7. The CDR3 protein is CSAGDRVNYGYTF. The DNA for the CDR3 is TGCAGCGCTGGAGACAGGGTAAACTATGGCTACACCTTC.

The chain combines TRBV2 with TRBJ1-1; TRBD1 matches 7 bases. V gave up 8 bases and J gave up 2 bases; unmatched junction bases: 11. The germline V gene has CDR1 SNHLY and CDR2 FYNNEI. The CDR3 consists of 15 residues. The DNA of the CDR3 is TGTGCCAGCTCACCTCCGACAGGGATCAACACTGAAGCTTTCTTT. Its protein is CASSPPTGINTEAFF.

V usage is TRBV12-5 and J usage is TRBJ1-6, with 7 bases lining up with TRBD1. This CDR3 contains 13 residues. The V segment lost 8 bases and the J segment 7 bases; nucleotides outside the gene matches: 5. Germline-derived CDR1 and CDR2 are LGHNT and FRNRAP. CDR3 amino acids: CASRWDRNSPLHF. The CDR3 bases are TGTGCTAGTAGGTGGGACAGAAATTCACCCCTCCACTTT.

This clone came up once. The chain is built from TRBV19 and TRBJ1-1, with no clear D. The CDR3 is made up of 14 amino acids. The germline gives CDR1 LNHDA, CDR2 SQIVND (reference sequence). V gave up 6 bases and J gave up 1 base, with 12 bases separating them. CDR3 amino acids: CASRPGRGNTEAFF. In DNA form, the CDR3 reads TGTGCCAGTAGGCCCGGGCGGGGGAACACTGAAGCTTTCTTT.

This chain uses TRBV4-2 with TRBJ2-7, with 7 bases fitting TRBD1. This CDR3 is built from 15 residues. Trimming at V came to 0 bases and at J to 3 bases, leaving 5 bases not matched to a gene. The germline V gene has CDR1 LGHNA and CDR2 YNFKEQ. The CDR3 nucleotides are TGTGCCAGCAGCCAAGATGCTGACAGGGACTACGAGCAGTACTTC. Translation gives CASSQDADRDYEQYF.

The genes are TRBV18 and TRBJ1-3, with D tentatively TRBD1 (5 bases). Per germline, CDR1 KGHSH and CDR2 LQKENI. The CDR3 spans 13 residues. Between the trimmed V and J ends, which lost 7 bases and 7 bases, there was a span of 14 bases. CDR3: CASWTSADNTIYF. CDR3 in DNA: TGTGCCAGCTGGACATCCGCTGACAACACCATATATTTT.

The rearrangement joins TRBV29-1 to TRBJ1-1, with D hard to call. V was trimmed by 6 bases and J by 9 bases, leaving 14 bases between them. Germline V gives CDR1 SQVTM, CDR2 ANQGSEA. The CDR3 sequence is 11 residues long. CDR3 DNA: TGCAGCGTGATCGACAAGTCGAAAGCTTTCTTT. It specifies CSVIDKSKAFF.

The chain joins TRBV7-9 to TRBJ1-2, with D maybe TRBD1 (5 bases). The CDR3 contains 12 residues. The V gene's germline CDR1 is SEHNR and CDR2 FQNEAQ (reference sequence). Trimming removed 6 bases at V and 7 bases at J, with 12 bases between. CDR3 sequence: CASSPPGGGYTF. CDR3 coding DNA: TGTGCCAGCAGTCCGCCCGGGGGTGGCTACACCTTC. The entire variable domain, with the rest obtained from reference TRBV7-9 and TRBJ1-2, is as follows: DTGVSQNPRHKITKRGQNVTFRCDPISEHNRLYWYRQTLGQGPEFLTYFQNEAQLEKSRLLSDRFSAERPKGSFSTLEIQRTEQGDSAMYLCASSPPGGGYTFGSGTRLTVV.

V usage is TRBV18 and J usage is TRBJ1-2, with D hard to call. Germline V lookup: CDR1 KGHSH, CDR2 LQKENI. The CDR3 is 13 residues long. With 3 bases removed from V and 8 bases from J, the gap between germline ends came to 13 bases. The DNA of the CDR3 is TGTGCCAGCTCACCTCTAATTGGGGAGGGCTACACCTTC. Translation gives CASSPLIGEGYTF.

The chain employs TRBV6-5 and TRBJ2-7; 9 nucleotides align to TRBD1. Germline V lookup: CDR1 MNHEY, CDR2 SVGAGI. Trimming took 2 bases from V and 0 from J; bases not matched to a gene: 5. The CDR3 spans 16 residues. Here the CDR3 reads CASSYGGGQGSYEQYF. CDR3 DNA sequence: TGTGCCAGCAGTTACGGGGGGGGACAGGGCTCCTACGAGCAGTACTTC.

The chain uses TRBV30 and TRBJ1-3; weak D call: TRBD1 (6 bases). This CDR3 region has 15 residues. The germline CDR1 and CDR2 sequences are GTSNPN and SVGIG (reference sequence). The V and J ends lost 5 bases and 0 bases respectively, with 14 bases between them. The CDR3 DNA sequence: TGTGCCTGGGGCACCAGGGGCCCCTCTGGAAACACCATATATTTT. The encoded protein is CAWGTRGPSGNTIYF.

On this clone itself: The junction departs from germline at one end; a sequencing error may be responsible. The chain combines TRBV7-2 with TRBJ1-3; D is uncertain. The CDR3 extends over 15 amino acids. CDR1 and CDR2 from the germline V gene are SGHTA and FQGNSA. CDR3 coding DNA: TGTGCCAGCAGTTTAGGACTCCGCTCTGGAAACACCATATATTTT. Translation: CASSLGLRSGNTIYF. Based on the CDR3 plus reference TRBV7-2 and TRBJ1-3, the full variable domain is GAGVSQSPSNKVTEKGKDVELRCDPISGHTALYWYRQSLGQGLEFLIYFQGNSAPDKSGLPSDRFSAERTGGSVSTLTIQRTQQEDSAVYLCASSLGLRSGNTIYFGEGSWLTVV.

The CDR3 sequence: CASSLEGQGGYTF. CDR3 DNA sequence: TGCGCCAGCAGCTTGGAGGGACAAGGTGGCTACACCTTC. The rearrangement joins TRBV5-1 to TRBJ1-2, with D perhaps TRBD1 (6 bases). V gave up 0 bases and J gave up 7 bases, with 10 bases separating them. Looked up from germline, CDR1 is SGHRS and CDR2 is YFSETQ. This CDR3 is built from 13 residues.

This chain uses TRBV30 with TRBJ2-2, with 8 bases lining up with TRBD1. Germline CDR1 is GTSNPN and CDR2 is SVGIG (reference sequence). The CDR3 spans 15 residues. The ends lost 3 bases at V and 3 bases at J; junction bases unmatched: 6. The CDR3 loop reads CAWRLLGQDTGELFF. CDR3 in DNA: TGTGCCTGGAGACTGCTGGGACAGGACACCGGGGAGCTGTTTTTT.

The chain recombines TRBV9 with TRBJ2-7; 11 positions match TRBD2. After removal of 5 bases from V and 2 bases from J, the junction contained 9 bases not matched to a gene. This CDR3 region has 16 residues. From germline, CDR1 is SGDLS and CDR2 YYNGEE. CDR3 bases: TGTGCCAGCAGTGCCGGACTAGCGGGCAGGGCCTACGAGCAGTACTTC. This translates into CASSAGLAGRAYEQYF.

The J gene is TRBJ1-1, the V gene TRBV7-3; TRBD1 matches at 8 bases. CDR3 length: 13 residues. Germline values: CDR1 SGHTA, CDR2 FQGTGA. V shed 6 bases, J shed 7 bases, and the junction held 7 bases outside the gene matches. This chain's CDR3 is CASSANRGVEAFF. CDR3 coding DNA: TGTGCCAGCAGTGCCAACAGGGGGGTTGAAGCTTTCTTT. The variable domain in full, with the rest retrieved from reference TRBV7-3 and TRBJ1-1, is GAGVSQTPSNKVTEKGKYVELRCDPISGHTALYWYRQSLGQGPEFLIYFQGTGAADDSGLPNDRFFAVRPEGSVSTLKIQRTERGDSAVYLCASSANRGVEAFFGQGTRLTVV.

This chain links TRBV7-2 with TRBJ1-4, with 8 positions matching TRBD1. Germline loops: CDR1 SGHTA, CDR2 FQGNSA. CDR3 length equals 18 residues. Trimming cost V 7 bases and J 0 bases; bases outside gene matches: 13. The DNA for the CDR3 is TGTGCCAGCACCCTTTTTGGGCAGGGGGCTTCAACTAATGAAAAACTGTTTTTT. Translated: CASTLFGQGASTNEKLFF.

The rearrangement joins TRBV5-4 to TRBJ1-3, with TRBD1 matching over 8 bases. Trimming cost V 3 bases and J 1 base; bases outside gene matches: 12. Germline CDR1 is SGHNT and CDR2 is YYREEE (reference sequence). This CDR3 contains 18 residues. The CDR3 protein is CASSSRDRPAWSGNTIYF. Here the CDR3 DNA reads TGTGCCAGCAGCTCACGGGACAGGCCAGCGTGGTCTGGAAACACCATATATTTT.

The chain has TRBV4-2 and TRBJ1-2, with D possibly being TRBD1 (5 bases). Looked up from germline, CDR1 is LGHNA and CDR2 is YNFKEQ. The V and J ends lost 4 bases and 1 base respectively, with 13 bases between them. The CDR3 covers 15 residues. For the CDR3, the DNA is TGTGCCAGCAGCCCCCTGGGGGGGATTAACTATGGCTACACCTTC. Translation gives CASSPLGGINYGYTF.

This clone was found a few times. The chain has TRBV6-1 and TRBJ1-3, with D unclear. V shed 2 bases and J shed 11 bases, with 19 bases lying between them. This CDR3 has 15 residues. CDR1 and CDR2 from the germline V gene are MNHNS and SASEGT. This chain's CDR3 is CASSESGFVGSAIYF. The CDR3 DNA is TGTGCCAGCAGTGAAAGCGGGTTCGTGGGGTCGGCCATATATTTT.

J is TRBJ1-5 and V is TRBV4-1; D not certain. CDR3 length: 15 residues. The V end was cut by 0 bases, the J end by 7 bases, with 13 bases between. Germline lookup yields CDR1 MGHRA and CDR2 YSYEKL. The CDR3 region is CASSQENRGLQPQHF. Here the CDR3 DNA reads TGCGCCAGCAGCCAAGAAAATCGGGGTTTACAGCCCCAGCATTTT.

The V gene is TRBV7-3, the J gene TRBJ2-6; maybe TRBD1 (5 bases). The CDR3 is 15 amino acids. Germline V lookup: CDR1 SGHTA, CDR2 FQGTGA. V was trimmed by 6 bases and J by 4 bases, leaving 13 bases between them. The CDR3 bases are TGTGCCAGCAGTCCAGGGTCCGCCGGGGCCAACGTCCTGACTTTC. Amino acid sequence: CASSPGSAGANVLTF.